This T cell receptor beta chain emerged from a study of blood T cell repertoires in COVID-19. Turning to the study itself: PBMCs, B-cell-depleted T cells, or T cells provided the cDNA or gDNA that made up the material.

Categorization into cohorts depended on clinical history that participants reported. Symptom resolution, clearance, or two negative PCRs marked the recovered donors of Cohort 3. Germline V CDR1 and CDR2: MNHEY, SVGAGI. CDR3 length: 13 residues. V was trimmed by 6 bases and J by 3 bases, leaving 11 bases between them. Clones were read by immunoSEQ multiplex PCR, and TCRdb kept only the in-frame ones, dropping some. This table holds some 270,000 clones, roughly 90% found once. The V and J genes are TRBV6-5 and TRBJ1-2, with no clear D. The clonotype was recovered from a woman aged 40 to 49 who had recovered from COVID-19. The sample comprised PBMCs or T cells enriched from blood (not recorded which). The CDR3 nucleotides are TGTGCCAGCAGGGTTGGGCAGTACTATGGCTACACCTTC. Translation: CASRVGQYYGYTF.